A selection of T cell receptor beta chains follows, all from one sample in a study of T cell responses to AZD1222 COVID-19 vaccine. Here immunoSEQ multiplex PCR was the method, and the copy in TCRdb shows in-frame clones only, minus some. The repertoire holds roughly 150,000 clones, about 87% seen once, with roughly 9.1% in the top ten. The starting material was peripheral blood, obtained 28 days after the second AZD1222 dose. Receptors were obtained from an adult who received the AZD1222 COVID-19 vaccine. The CDR3 runs from the conserved cysteine through the conserved F or W. Each record gives: V gene, J gene, CDR3 protein.

TRBV2	TRBJ2-5	CASSEGLADQETQYF
TRBV27	TRBJ1-2	CASSRGGMPYGYTF
TRBV7-2	TRBJ2-5	CASSFFLGQGQGTQYF
TRBV6-5	TRBJ1-3	CASSYSRGSSGNTIYF
TRBV6-2/TRBV6-3	TRBJ2-7	CASSSPTSGSYEQYF
TRBV7-9	TRBJ1-2	CASKAGESSNYGYTF
TRBV27	TRBJ2-2	CASSRQGGLGGELFF
TRBV6-2/TRBV6-3	TRBJ1-3	CASSRDVGNTIYF
TRBV4-3	TRBJ2-1	CASSQRPGTYGEQFF
TRBV2	TRBJ2-1	CASSVLAGTEQFF
TRBV7-2	TRBJ1-3	CASSLLTGSGNTIYF
TRBV19	TRBJ1-2	CASRLPGQGAQNGYTF
TRBV7-2	TRBJ1-4	CASRGATTNEKLFF
TRBV6-5	TRBJ1-5	CASMVGQVNQPQHF
TRBV12-3/TRBV12-4	TRBJ2-3	CASSFRGPDTQYF
TRBV7-9	TRBJ2-1	CASSLDRGGQDNEQFF
TRBV29-1	TRBJ1-5	CSVQALLSNQPQHF
TRBV24-1	TRBJ2-2	CATSRTGTNTGELFF
TRBV11-2	TRBJ1-4	CASSWGTKGDEKLFF
TRBV28	TRBJ2-3	CASSSPNTQYF
TRBV19	TRBJ1-4	CASSDGQGIGEKLFF
TRBV27	TRBJ2-7	CASSSRTGSGEQYF
TRBV3-1/TRBV3-2	TRBJ1-2	CASSHSLRDRAGYGYTF
TRBV15	TRBJ2-7	CATSREMLYEQYF
TRBV7-2	TRBJ1-3	CASSLGMGGNTIYF
TRBV4-2	TRBJ2-1	CASSQEWSGSGRGGGEQFF
TRBV19	TRBJ2-2	CASSIGLAGYTGELFF
TRBV6-4	TRBJ1-1	CASSFTANTEAFF
TRBV28	TRBJ1-4	CASGLLTRDRGQLFF
TRBV14	TRBJ1-2	CASSATKGANYYTF
TRBV7-2	TRBJ1-6	CASTQDRLNSPLHF
TRBV7-9	TRBJ1-2	CASSLDAGPPYF
TRBV18	TRBJ2-5	CASSQQGTAETQYF
TRBV7-9	TRBJ2-7	CASSLTAGEQYF
TRBV2	TRBJ1-4	CASSDWTGGEKLFF
TRBV5-6	TRBJ1-3	CASSLGWRLIGNTIYF
TRBV5-4	TRBJ1-1	CASSPQIGGAGEAFF
TRBV11-2	TRBJ2-2	CASSLGTSVNTGELFF